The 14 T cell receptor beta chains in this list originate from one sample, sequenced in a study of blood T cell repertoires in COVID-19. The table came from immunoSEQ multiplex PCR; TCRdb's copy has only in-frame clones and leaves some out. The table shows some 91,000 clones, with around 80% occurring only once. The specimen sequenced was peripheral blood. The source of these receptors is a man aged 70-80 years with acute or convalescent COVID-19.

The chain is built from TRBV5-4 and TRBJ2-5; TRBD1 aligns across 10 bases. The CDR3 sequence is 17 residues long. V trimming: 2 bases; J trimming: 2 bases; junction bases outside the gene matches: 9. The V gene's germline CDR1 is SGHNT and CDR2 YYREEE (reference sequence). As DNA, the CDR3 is TGTGCCAGCAGCTTAGAGGGACAGGGGAGGGCACAAGAGACCCAGTACTTC. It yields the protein CASSLEGQGRAQETQYF.

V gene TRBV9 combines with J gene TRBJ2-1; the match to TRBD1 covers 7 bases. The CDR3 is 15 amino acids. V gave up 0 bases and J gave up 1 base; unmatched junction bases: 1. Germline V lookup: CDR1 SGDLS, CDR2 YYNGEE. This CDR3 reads CASSVEGQSYNEQFF. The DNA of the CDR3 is TGTGCCAGCAGCGTAGAGGGACAGTCCTACAATGAGCAGTTCTTC.

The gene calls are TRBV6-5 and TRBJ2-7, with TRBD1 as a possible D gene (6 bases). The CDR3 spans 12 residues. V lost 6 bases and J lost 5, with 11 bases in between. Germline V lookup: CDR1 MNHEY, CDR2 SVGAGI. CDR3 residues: CASSQQGNEQYV. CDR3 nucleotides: TGTGCCAGCAGCCAACAGGGTAACGAGCAGTACGTC.

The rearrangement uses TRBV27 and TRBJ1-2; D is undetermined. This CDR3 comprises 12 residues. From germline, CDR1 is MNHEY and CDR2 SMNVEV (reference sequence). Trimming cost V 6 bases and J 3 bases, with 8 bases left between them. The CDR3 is CASRREDYGYTF. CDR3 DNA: TGTGCCAGCAGAAGGGAGGACTATGGCTACACCTTC.

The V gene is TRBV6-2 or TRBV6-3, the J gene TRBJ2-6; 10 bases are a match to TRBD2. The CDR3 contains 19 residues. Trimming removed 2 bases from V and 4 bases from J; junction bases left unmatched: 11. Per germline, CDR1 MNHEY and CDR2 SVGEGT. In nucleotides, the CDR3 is TGTGCCAGCAGTTACCTTCAAAGCGGGAGGGCGGTCGGGGCCAACGTCCTGACTTTC. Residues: CASSYLQSGRAVGANVLTF.

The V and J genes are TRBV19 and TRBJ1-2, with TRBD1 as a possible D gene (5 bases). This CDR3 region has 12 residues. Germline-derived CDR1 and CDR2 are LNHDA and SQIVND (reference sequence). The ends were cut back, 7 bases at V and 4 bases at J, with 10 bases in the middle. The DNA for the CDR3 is TGTGCCAGTACCTCTGACAGCTATGGCTACACCTTC. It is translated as CASTSDSYGYTF.

The CDR3 protein is CASSLRFRDRGDNTEAFF. The CDR3, as DNA: TGTGCCAGCAGTTTACGCTTCCGGGACAGGGGGGATAACACTGAAGCTTTCTTT. The chain has TRBV27 and TRBJ1-1, with 11 positions matching TRBD1. The germline gives CDR1 MNHEY, CDR2 SMNVEV (reference sequence). The CDR3 runs to 18 residues. The V segment lost 2 bases and the J segment 2 bases; nucleotides outside the gene matches: 10.

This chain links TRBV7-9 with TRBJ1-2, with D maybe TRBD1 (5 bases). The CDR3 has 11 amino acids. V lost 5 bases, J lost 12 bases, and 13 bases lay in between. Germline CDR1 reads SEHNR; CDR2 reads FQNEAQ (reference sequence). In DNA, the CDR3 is TGTGCCAGCAGCCTTGGGGGAGGGCACACCTTC. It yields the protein CASSLGGGHTF.

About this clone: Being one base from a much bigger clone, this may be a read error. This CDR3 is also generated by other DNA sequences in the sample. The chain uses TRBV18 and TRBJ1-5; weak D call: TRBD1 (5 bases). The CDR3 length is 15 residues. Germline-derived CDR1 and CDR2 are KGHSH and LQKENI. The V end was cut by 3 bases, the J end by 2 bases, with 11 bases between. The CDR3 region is CASSPDRGGNQPQHF. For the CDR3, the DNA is TGTGCCAGCTCACCCGATAGGGGCGGCAATCAGCCCCAGCATTTT.

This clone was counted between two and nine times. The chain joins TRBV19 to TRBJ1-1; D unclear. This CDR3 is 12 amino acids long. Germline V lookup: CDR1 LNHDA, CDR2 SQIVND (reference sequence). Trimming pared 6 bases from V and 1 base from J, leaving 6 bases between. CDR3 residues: CASSFSNTEAFF. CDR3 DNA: TGTGCCAGTAGCTTTTCGAACACTGAAGCTTTCTTT.

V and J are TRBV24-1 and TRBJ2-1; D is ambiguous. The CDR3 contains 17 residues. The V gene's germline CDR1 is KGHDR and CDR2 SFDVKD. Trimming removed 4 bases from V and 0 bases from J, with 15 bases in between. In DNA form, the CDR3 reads TGTGCCACCAGTGACCGGTCCGCCACTCACTCCTACAATGAGCAGTTCTTC. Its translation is CATSDRSATHSYNEQFF.

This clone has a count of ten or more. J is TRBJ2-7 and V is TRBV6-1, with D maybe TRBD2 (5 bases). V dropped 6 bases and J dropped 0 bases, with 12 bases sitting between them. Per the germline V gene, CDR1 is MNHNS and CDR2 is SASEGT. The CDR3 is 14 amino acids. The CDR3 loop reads CASRPGDVSYEQYV. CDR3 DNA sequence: TGTGCCAGCAGACCCGGGGATGTCTCCTACGAGCAGTACGTC.

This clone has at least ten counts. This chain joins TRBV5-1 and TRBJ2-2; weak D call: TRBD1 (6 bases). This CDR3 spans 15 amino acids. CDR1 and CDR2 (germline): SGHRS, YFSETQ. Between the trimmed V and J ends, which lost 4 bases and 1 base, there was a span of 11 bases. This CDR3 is CASSVDSLNTGELFF. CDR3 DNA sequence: TGCGCCAGCAGCGTGGACAGCTTGAACACCGGGGAGCTGTTTTTT.

CDR3 region: CASTTQGVLGETQYF. CDR3 in DNA: TGTGCCAGTACCACACAGGGGGTATTGGGAGAGACCCAGTACTTC. The rearrangement uses TRBV19 and TRBJ2-5; 8 nucleotides match TRBD1. J was trimmed by 4 bases and V by 7 bases; bases with no gene match: 11. The CDR3 contains 15 residues. Per germline, CDR1 LNHDA and CDR2 SQIVND (reference sequence).